This T cell receptor (beta chain) was retrieved from a study of cytotoxic CD8 clonotypes in ibrutinib-treated CLL. About the study: Across the patients, roughly ten were relapsed/refractory, around 16 treatment-naive and around 18 IGHV unmutated.

Whole-study findings and limits: Under treatment, the uncommon public clonotypes either contracted or remained stable. Different sampling times were used for sustained-remission and progressing patients. Circulating CD8+ T-cell counts were tracked by baseline clonality, which exceeded that of age-matched healthy donors.

Trimming cost V 5 bases and J 5 bases, with 15 bases left between them. The germline V gene encodes CDR1 MNHNY and CDR2 SVGAGI (reference sequence). There are 14 residues in the CDR3. TCRdb keeps only in-frame clones here, not all; method: immunoSEQ multiplex PCR. The sample lists fewer than 200,000 clones, less than 85% occurring once. Concerning this clone itself: Its target is not known.

This TCR was recovered from a human donor with chronic lymphocytic leukemia. Sequencing used PBMCs, obtained after 24 months of ibrutinib treatment. This chain uses TRBV6-6 with TRBJ1-1; D not resolved. CDR3 amino acids: CASSKPWTATEAFF. The CDR3 nucleotides are TGTGCCAGCAGTAAACCTTGGACCGCAACTGAAGCTTTCTTT.